One sample yielded the 10 T cell receptor beta chains listed below, sequenced in a study of T cell repertoires in cytomegalovirus infection. TCRdb re-called the reads through MiXCR, storing one row per CDR3 protein. The table records a few hundred thousand distinct CDR3 sequences, approximately 32% of them present only once. Their cognate antigens are unknown. Sample: cultured PBMCs, taken from culture after CMV antigen stimulation. The receptors derive from a human donor in good health (CMV status not recorded). Some clones in this sample may be carry-over from other donors' samples.

The table lists this clonotype with many counts. This chain joins TRBV12-3 or TRBV12-4 and TRBJ2-3; 10 nucleotides match TRBD1. The junction had 25 bases not matched to a gene; V was cut back by 3 bases and J by 1 base. The CDR3 contains 23 residues. The CDR3 spells CASSFRDRGFLDRSRQGTDTQYF. The CDR3, as DNA: TGTGCCAGCAGTTTTAGGGACAGGGGTTTCCTCGACAGGTCCAGGCAAGGCACAGATACGCAGTATTTT.

In this sample, this clonotype turned up many times. The chain carries TRBV9 and TRBJ2-1, with 14 bases aligning to TRBD2. Germline CDR1 and CDR2: SGDLS and YYNGEE. V shed 3 bases and J 0 bases; nucleotides not matched to a gene: 2. The CDR3 is 17 amino acids. CDR3 DNA: TGTGCCAGCAGCGCCGGGACTAGCGGGAGCTCCTACAATGAGCAGTTCTTC. Protein product: CASSAGTSGSSYNEQFF.

This chain uses TRBV6-5 with TRBJ2-6; 14 bases line up with TRBD2. The V gene end was trimmed by 6 bases and the J gene end by 4 bases; junction bases not matched to a gene: 5. Germline CDR1 is MNHEY and CDR2 is SVGAGI. This CDR3 region has 17 residues. The CDR3 region has the DNA TGTGCCAGCAGGGGACTAGCGGGAGTCTCCGGGGCCAACGTCCTGACTTTC. Its protein product is CASRGLAGVSGANVLTF.

Worth noting for this clonotype: A much larger clone lies one base from this, so it may be a read error. V usage is TRBV11-3 and J usage is TRBJ2-2; D is uncertain. CDR1 is SGHNT and CDR2 is YENEEA in the germline V gene. There are 13 residues in the CDR3. The CDR3 reads CAGSSGGTGELFF. The DNA of the CDR3 is TGTGCCGGCAGCTCAGGCGGCACCGGGGAGCTGTTTTTT.

V and J are TRBV6-5 and TRBJ2-7; TRBD2 agrees at 10 bases. This CDR3 is built from 15 residues. Germline V gives CDR1 MNHEY, CDR2 SVGAGI. J lost 4 bases, V lost 8 bases, and 11 bases had no gene match. CDR3 protein: CASRYSSGRSYEQYF. In DNA, the CDR3 is TGTGCCAGCCGATACTCTAGCGGGAGATCGTACGAGCAGTACTTC.

The genes are TRBV6-4 and TRBJ2-1; 8 bases match TRBD2. Germline V gene data show CDR1 as MRHNA and CDR2 as SNTAGT. CDR3 length equals 19 residues. Germline trimming cut 4 bases from V and 0 bases from J; bases unmatched to any gene: 14. In DNA, the CDR3 is TGTGCCAGCAGTGTGGGTAGCGGGATCCTCCCTTTCTCCTACAATGAGCAGTTCTTC. It translates to CASSVGSGILPFSYNEQFF.

The rearrangement links TRBV19 to TRBJ1-4; TRBD1 matches 8 bases. V dropped 7 bases and J dropped 13; count of bases not matched to a gene: 11. The germline V gene encodes CDR1 LNHDA and CDR2 SQIVND (reference sequence). The CDR3 has 13 residues. The CDR3 sequence: CASTGQGPWRLFF. DNA of the CDR3: TGTGCCAGTACCGGACAGGGCCCATGGAGACTGTTTTTT.

The V call is TRBV2, the J call TRBJ1-5, with D uncertain. Trimming shortened V by 7 bases and J by 1 base, and 8 bases separated the two germline ends. CDR3 length equals 13 residues. Germline CDR1 and CDR2: SNHLY and FYNNEI. The CDR3 region is CASTGESNQPQHF. CDR3 nucleotide sequence: TGTGCCAGCACTGGGGAGAGCAATCAGCCCCAGCATTTT. Complete variable domain (other parts from reference TRBV2 and TRBJ1-5): EPEVTQTPSHQVTQMGQEVILRCVPISNHLYFYWYRQILGQKVEFLVSFYNNEISEKSEIFDDQFSVERPDGSNFTLKIRSTKLEDSAMYFCASTGESNQPQHFGDGTRLSIL.

V and J are TRBV27 and TRBJ1-5, with TRBD1 matching 7 bases. The germline V gene encodes CDR1 MNHEY and CDR2 SMNVEV (reference sequence). CDR3 length: 14 residues. Unmatched junction bases numbered 2, after V lost 3 bases and J lost 3 bases. CDR3 in amino acids: CASSLTGFNQPQHF. CDR3 in DNA: TGTGCCAGCAGTTTGACAGGGTTCAATCAGCCCCAGCATTTT.

This clonotype turned up a few times. The rearrangement uses TRBV19 and TRBJ1-3; D is unresolved. Germline V gene lookup returns CDR1 LNHDA and CDR2 SQIVND (reference sequence). The CDR3 runs to 16 residues. With 5 bases removed from V and 4 bases from J, the gap between germline ends came to 18 bases. Written as DNA, the CDR3 is TGTGCCAGTAGTGCCCCGCTTCAAGAAAGGGGAAACACCATATATTTT. It encodes CASSAPLQERGNTIYF.